This passage covers 25 T cell receptor beta chains from one sample sequenced in a study of immune cell composition in non-small cell lung cancer. This table comes from immunoSEQ multiplex PCR, and its TCRdb copy is limited to in-frame clones, with some not included. This table has roughly 3,000 clones, roughly 83% appearing once. The sequencing sample was made of lung tumor tissue. Receptors originate from a human donor with non-small cell lung cancer.

This chain connects TRBV5-4 to TRBJ2-1; 8 nucleotides align to TRBD2. The V gene end was trimmed by 4 bases and the J gene end by 9 bases; junction bases not matched to a gene: 15. Germline CDR1 and CDR2: SGHNT and YYREEE (reference sequence). The CDR3 covers 16 residues. CDR3 nucleotide sequence: TGTGCCAGCAGCCCCGGAGTAGCGGGGAAATCGGGTGAGCAGTTCTTC. This codes for CASSPGVAGKSGEQFF.

CDR3: CASSSLRGREKLFF. The CDR3 nucleotides read TGTGCCAGCAGTTCGCTCAGGGGGCGTGAAAAACTGTTTTTT. The rearrangement links TRBV28 to TRBJ1-4, with 8 bases aligning to TRBD1. V was pared by 4 bases and J by 7 bases, with 5 bases of the junction left unmatched. The CDR3 is 14 amino acids. Per germline, CDR1 MDHEN and CDR2 SYDVKM.

This chain links TRBV9 with TRBJ1-1, with D perhaps matching TRBD1 (5 bases). The CDR3 is 16 amino acids. The germline V gene encodes CDR1 SGDLS and CDR2 YYNGEE. With 3 bases removed from V and 0 bases from J, the gap between germline ends came to 15 bases. The CDR3 DNA is TGTGCCAGCAGCGCGACAGCCACTACCCTGAACACTGAAGCTTTCTTT. Its protein product is CASSATATTLNTEAFF.

The chain employs TRBV30 and TRBJ2-2, with D possibly TRBD1 on 6 matching bases. Looked up from germline, CDR1 is GTSNPN and CDR2 is SVGIG (reference sequence). Trimming removed 3 bases at V and 0 bases at J, with 14 bases between. The CDR3 has 16 amino acids. CDR3 loop: CAWRLTGEANTGELFF. The DNA of the CDR3 is TGTGCCTGGAGACTGACAGGAGAAGCGAACACCGGGGAGCTGTTTTTT.

This chain joins TRBV5-1 and TRBJ1-1; D might be TRBD1 (5 bases). Germline CDR1 and CDR2: SGHRS and YFSETQ. Trimming pared 6 bases from V and 0 bases from J, leaving 15 bases between. The CDR3 extends over 15 amino acids. CDR3 nucleotides: TGCGCCAGCACGGGGGACTTGGGTATGAACACTGAAGCTTTCTTT. Translating it yields CASTGDLGMNTEAFF. The full variable domain, in which reference TRBV5-1 and TRBJ1-1 provide the parts outside the CDR3, is KAGVTQTPRYLIKTRGQQVTLSCSPISGHRSVSWYQQTPGQGLQFLFEYFSETQRNKGNFPGRFSGRQFSNSRSEMNVSTLELGDSALYLCASTGDLGMNTEAFFGQGTRLTVV.

The chain employs TRBV12-5 and TRBJ2-7; possible D gene TRBD1, 8 bases. CDR3 length: 16 residues. The germline V gene encodes CDR1 LGHNT and CDR2 FRNRAP. The V gene lost 0 bases and the J gene lost 7 bases, with 19 bases spanning the gap. The CDR3, as DNA: TGTGCTAGTGGTTTGGTCTTAGGACAGGGAGCGGGGGAGCAGTACTTC. This sequence encodes CASGLVLGQGAGEQYF.

The rearrangement uses TRBV20-1 and TRBJ1-2; unclear D gene. This CDR3 has 11 residues. Between the trimmed V and J ends, which lost 3 bases and 5 bases, there was a span of 7 bases. Germline V gene data show CDR1 as DFQATT and CDR2 as SNEGSKA (reference sequence). The CDR3 sequence: CSARGGYGYTF. CDR3 DNA: TGCAGTGCTAGGGGAGGGTATGGCTACACCTTC.

The chain links TRBV5-1 to TRBJ1-4; possible D gene TRBD1, 6 bases. CDR1 is SGHRS and CDR2 is YFSETQ in the germline V gene. V dropped 0 bases and J dropped 8 bases, with 17 bases sitting between them. The CDR3 consists of 16 residues. CDR3 nucleotides: TGCGCCAGCAGCTTGGAGGTGGCCGGGACAAAAGAAAAACTGTTTTTT. It yields the protein CASSLEVAGTKEKLFF.

The V gene is TRBV9, the J gene TRBJ1-2, with 7 bases matching TRBD1. CDR1 and CDR2 from the germline V gene are SGDLS and YYNGEE. The CDR3 runs to 15 residues. V lost 4 bases and J lost 3; bases outside the gene matches: 9. CDR3 loop: CASSPGQEAYYGYTF. As DNA, the CDR3 is TGTGCCAGCAGCCCAGGACAGGAAGCTTACTATGGCTACACCTTC.

The chain has TRBV4-2 and TRBJ2-7; the match to TRBD2 covers 10 bases. With V trimmed by 3 bases and J by 0 bases, 2 bases remained unmatched. The CDR3 has 15 residues. Germline CDR1 and CDR2: LGHNA and YNFKEQ. The CDR3 DNA follows: TGTGCCAGCAGCCAGACTAGCGGGCACTCCTACGAGCAGTACTTC. This gives the protein CASSQTSGHSYEQYF.

The chain is built from TRBV2 and TRBJ2-1; 9 nucleotides match TRBD1. Trimming removed 1 base from V and 4 bases from J; junction bases left unmatched: 8. Germline assignment: CDR1 SNHLY and CDR2 FYNNEI. This CDR3 spans 17 amino acids. DNA of the CDR3: TGTGCCAGCAGTGAAGACGAACAGGGGGCGCGGTACAATGAGCAGTTCTTC. Translating it yields CASSEDEQGARYNEQFF.

The rearrangement uses TRBV5-4 and TRBJ1-3; D is possibly TRBD1 (5 bases). Trimming pared 4 bases from V and 0 bases from J, leaving 17 bases between. Germline V gives CDR1 SGHNT, CDR2 YYREEE (reference sequence). This CDR3 spans 17 amino acids. CDR3 coding DNA: TGTGCCAGCAGCCAAAGATCTCAGGGTATCTCTGGAAACACCATATATTTT. Translation: CASSQRSQGISGNTIYF.

This chain joins TRBV18 and TRBJ2-7; no definite D call. Germline CDR1 reads KGHSH; CDR2 reads LQKENI. V was pared by 2 bases and J by 3 bases, with 11 bases between. The CDR3 totals 14 residues. The CDR3 loop is CASSPVDGDYEQYV. CDR3 DNA: TGTGCCAGCTCACCAGTGGACGGAGACTACGAGCAGTACGTC.

V and J are TRBV27 and TRBJ1-5; 7 bases agree with TRBD1. Germline V CDR1 and CDR2: MNHEY, SMNVEV (reference sequence). V shed 6 bases and J 3 bases; nucleotides not matched to a gene: 14. This CDR3 has 17 amino acids. CDR3: CASSQMTGPVFNQPQHF. The CDR3 coding sequence is TGTGCCAGCAGCCAAATGACAGGGCCCGTATTCAATCAGCCCCAGCATTTT.

CDR3 DNA sequence: TGTGCCAGCAGTTTTCTGGGCCCTGGGGCCAACGTCCTGACTTTC. This gives the protein CASSFLGPGANVLTF. V gene TRBV27 combines with J gene TRBJ2-6; D uncertain. V gave up 3 bases and J gave up 2 bases, with 8 bases separating them. Germline V gene sequence: CDR1 MNHEY, CDR2 SMNVEV (reference sequence). This CDR3 region has 15 residues.

The chain combines TRBV18 with TRBJ1-2; the match to TRBD1 covers 9 bases. Losses at the gene ends were 4 bases for V and 8 bases for J; bases not matched to a gene: 11. Looked up from germline, CDR1 is KGHSH and CDR2 is LQKENI. The CDR3 extends over 15 amino acids. The CDR3 DNA sequence: TGTGCCAGCTCACAGGATGACAGGGGGATCGGCGGCTACACCTTC. Its protein is CASSQDDRGIGGYTF.

The chain recombines TRBV19 with TRBJ1-1; no clear D. The V and J ends lost 3 bases and 10 bases respectively, with 15 bases between them. This CDR3 region has 13 residues. The germline V gene has CDR1 LNHDA and CDR2 SQIVND (reference sequence). CDR3 bases: TGTGCCAGTAGTATGGGATCTAAAGGAGGAGCTTTCTTT. Its protein product is CASSMGSKGGAFF.

The chain uses TRBV11-3 and TRBJ2-6; tentatively, D is TRBD1 (6 bases). V was trimmed by 5 bases and J by 0 bases, leaving 14 bases between them. This CDR3 comprises 17 residues. Germline lookup yields CDR1 SGHNT and CDR2 YENEEA. Written as DNA, the CDR3 is TGTGCCAGCAGCACAGGGATCACCCGCTCTGGGGCCAACGTCCTGACTTTC. Residues: CASSTGITRSGANVLTF.

The chain combines TRBV30 with TRBJ2-1; TRBD1 matches at 8 bases. The junction had 2 bases not matched to a gene; V was cut back by 0 bases and J by 7 bases. The CDR3 is 13 amino acids. Germline V gives CDR1 GTSNPN, CDR2 SVGIG (reference sequence). CDR3 protein: CAWSVHRGNEQFF. The CDR3 coding sequence is TGTGCCTGGAGTGTACACAGGGGGAATGAGCAGTTCTTC.

CDR3 loop: CASSAGQGGTGELFF. As DNA, the CDR3 is TGTGCCAGCAGTGCGGGACAGGGGGGGACCGGGGAGCTGTTTTTT. The rearrangement uses TRBV27 and TRBJ2-2; TRBD1 agrees at 11 bases. From germline, CDR1 is MNHEY and CDR2 SMNVEV (reference sequence). V dropped 5 bases and J dropped 5; count of bases not matched to a gene: 4. The CDR3 is 15 residues long.

The J gene is TRBJ2-1, the V gene TRBV11-2; D call uncertain. V was pared by 4 bases and J by 5 bases, with 9 bases between. Germline V lookup: CDR1 SGHAT, CDR2 FQNNGV. The CDR3 is 13 residues long. CDR3 sequence (DNA): TGTGCCAGCAGCTATGCCGGTAACAATGAGCAGTTCTTC. Translating gives CASSYAGNNEQFF. The variable domain in full, completed from reference TRBV11-2 and TRBJ2-1, reads EAGVAQSPRYKIIEKRQSVAFWCNPISGHATLYWYQQILGQGPKLLIQFQNNGVVDDSQLPKDRFSAERLKGVDSTLKIQPAKLEDSAVYLCASSYAGNNEQFFGPGTRLTVL.

The chain recombines TRBV25-1 with TRBJ1-1; 7 bases fit TRBD1. CDR3 length: 14 amino acids. The junction had 9 bases not matched to a gene; V was cut back by 5 bases and J by 6 bases. Germline values: CDR1 MGHDK, CDR2 SYGVNS. The CDR3 DNA sequence: TGTGCCAGCAGTTCCTTTACAGGGGCCGCTGAAGCTTTCTTT. This codes for CASSSFTGAAEAFF.

The chain carries TRBV9 and TRBJ2-1; no clear D. The V gene lost 0 bases and the J gene lost 0 bases, with 13 bases spanning the gap. Germline V gene lookup returns CDR1 SGDLS and CDR2 YYNGEE. This CDR3 comprises 17 residues. The DNA of the CDR3 is TGTGCCAGCAGCGTAGATATGAGGAAGAGCTCCTACAATGAGCAGTTCTTC. Amino acid sequence: CASSVDMRKSSYNEQFF.

For this clone: The same CDR3 arises from other DNA sequences in this sample as well. The chain has TRBV5-1 and TRBJ2-2, with D possibly being TRBD1 (5 bases). CDR1 is SGHRS, CDR2 YFSETQ, per germline. This CDR3 spans 13 amino acids. V lost 4 bases and J lost 4, with 8 bases in between. In DNA, the CDR3 is TGCGCCAGCAGCGTGACAGTCACCGGGGAGCTGTTTTTT. It translates to CASSVTVTGELFF.

V and J are TRBV30 and TRBJ2-1; D perhaps matches TRBD2 (5 bases). V was cut by 5 bases and J by 8 bases, with 10 bases left in between. The CDR3 has 11 residues. Looked up from germline, CDR1 is GTSNPN and CDR2 is SVGIG (reference sequence). The CDR3 DNA reads TGTGCCTGGCGGGAACAGTATGAGCAGTTCTTC. Translation: CAWREQYEQFF.